This TCR beta chain is drawn from a study of T cell responses to AZD1222 COVID-19 vaccine. Germline V gives CDR1 SGHRS, CDR2 YFSETQ. This CDR3 comprises 15 residues. J lost 5 bases, V lost 4 bases, and 9 bases had no gene match. Profiled with immunoSEQ multiplex PCR; TCRdb holds only in-frame clones, not every one. The table has around 100,000 clones, roughly nine tenths seen once. V and J are TRBV5-1 and TRBJ2-5; 9 positions agree with TRBD1. This sequence was found in an adult in good health. The sample was peripheral blood, taken on day 0 of AZD1222 vaccination. The CDR3 bases are TGCGCCAGCAGCGGCTCCGGGACAGGGCAGGAGACCCAGTACTTC. Encoded protein: CASSGSGTGQETQYF.